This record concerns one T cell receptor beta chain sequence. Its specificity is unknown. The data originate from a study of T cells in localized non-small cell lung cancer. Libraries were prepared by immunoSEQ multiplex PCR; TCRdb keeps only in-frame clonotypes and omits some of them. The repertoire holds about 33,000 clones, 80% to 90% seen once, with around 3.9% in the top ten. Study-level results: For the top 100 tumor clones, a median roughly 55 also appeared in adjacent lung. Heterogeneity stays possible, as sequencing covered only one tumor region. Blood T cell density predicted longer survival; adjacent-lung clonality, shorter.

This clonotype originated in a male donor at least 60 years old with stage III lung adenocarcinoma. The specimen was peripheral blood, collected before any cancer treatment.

The CDR3 nucleotides read TGTGCCAGCAGCCAAGATTCACGCCTTACCTCCTACAATGAGCAGTTCTTC. It specifies CASSQDSRLTSYNEQFF. The J gene is TRBJ2-1, the V gene TRBV14, with D unresolved. The CDR3 runs 17 residues. Germline V gene lookup returns CDR1 SGHDN and CDR2 FVKESK. Trimming left V 0 bases short and J 0 bases short, with 12 bases between.